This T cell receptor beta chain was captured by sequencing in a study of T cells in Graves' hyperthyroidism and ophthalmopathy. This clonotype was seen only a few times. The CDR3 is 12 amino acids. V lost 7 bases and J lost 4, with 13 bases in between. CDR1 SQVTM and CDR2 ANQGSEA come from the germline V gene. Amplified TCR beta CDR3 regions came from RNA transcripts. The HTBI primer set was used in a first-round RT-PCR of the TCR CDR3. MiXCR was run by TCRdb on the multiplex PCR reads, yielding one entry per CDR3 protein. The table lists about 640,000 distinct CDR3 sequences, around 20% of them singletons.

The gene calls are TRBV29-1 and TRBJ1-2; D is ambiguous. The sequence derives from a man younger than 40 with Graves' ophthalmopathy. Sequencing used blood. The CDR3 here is CSGVTMGYGYTF. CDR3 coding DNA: TGCAGCGGCGTAACTATGGGCTATGGCTACACCTTC.